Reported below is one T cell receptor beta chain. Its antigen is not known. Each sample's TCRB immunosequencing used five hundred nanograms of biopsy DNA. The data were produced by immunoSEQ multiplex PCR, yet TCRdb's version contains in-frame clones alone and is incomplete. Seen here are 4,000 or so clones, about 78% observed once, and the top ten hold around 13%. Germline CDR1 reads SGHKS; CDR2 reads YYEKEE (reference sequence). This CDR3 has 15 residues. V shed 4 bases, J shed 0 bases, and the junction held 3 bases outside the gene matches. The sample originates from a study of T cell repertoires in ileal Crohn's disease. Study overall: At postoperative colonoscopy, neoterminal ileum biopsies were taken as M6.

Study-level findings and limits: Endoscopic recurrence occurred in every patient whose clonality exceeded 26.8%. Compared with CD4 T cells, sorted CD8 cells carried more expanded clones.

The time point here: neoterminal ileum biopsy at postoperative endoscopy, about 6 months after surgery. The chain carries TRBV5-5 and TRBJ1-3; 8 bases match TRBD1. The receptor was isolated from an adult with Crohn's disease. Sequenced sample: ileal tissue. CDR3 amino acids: CASSLGTGSGNTIYF. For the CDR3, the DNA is TGTGCCAGCAGCCTCGGGACAGGCTCTGGAAACACCATATATTTT. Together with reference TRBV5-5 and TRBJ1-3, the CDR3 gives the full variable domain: DAGVTQSPTHLIKTRGQQVTLRCSPISGHKSVSWYQQVLGQGPQFIFQYYEKEERGRGNFPDRFSARQFPNYSSELNVNALLLGDSALYLCASSLGTGSGNTIYFGEGSWLTVV.